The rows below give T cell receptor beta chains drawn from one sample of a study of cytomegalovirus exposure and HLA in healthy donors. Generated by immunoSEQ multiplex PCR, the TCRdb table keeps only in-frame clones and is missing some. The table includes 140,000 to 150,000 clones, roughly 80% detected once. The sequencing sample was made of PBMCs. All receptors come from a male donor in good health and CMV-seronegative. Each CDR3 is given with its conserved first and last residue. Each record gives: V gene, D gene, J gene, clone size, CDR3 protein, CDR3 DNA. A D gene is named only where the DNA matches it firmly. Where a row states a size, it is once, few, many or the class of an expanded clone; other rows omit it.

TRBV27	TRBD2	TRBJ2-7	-	CASSLSGSGDSYEQYF	TGTGCCAGCAGTTTAAGCGGTAGCGGGGACTCCTACGAGCAGTACTTC
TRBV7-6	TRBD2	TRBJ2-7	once	CASSSLAGKTYEQYF	TGTGCCAGCAGCTCCCTAGCGGGGAAAACCTACGAGCAGTACTTC
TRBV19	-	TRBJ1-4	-	CASSMRGFKYEKLFF	TGTGCCAGTAGTATGCGTGGTTTCAAATATGAAAAACTGTTTTTT
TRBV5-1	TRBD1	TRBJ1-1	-	CASSRNPTQGDGTEAFF	TGCGCCAGCAGCCGGAACCCAACACAGGGGGACGGGACTGAAGCTTTCTTT
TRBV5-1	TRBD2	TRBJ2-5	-	CASSLDRTSGGVYETQYF	TGCGCCAGCAGCTTGGACAGGACTAGCGGGGGAGTGTATGAGACCCAGTACTTC
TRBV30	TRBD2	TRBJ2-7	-	CAWSARGLVGHEQYF	TGTGCCTGGAGTGCCAGGGGACTAGTGGGCCACGAGCAGTACTTC
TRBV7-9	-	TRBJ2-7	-	CSSSLDSTEQYF	TGTTCCAGCAGCTTAGATTCGACAGAGCAGTACTTC
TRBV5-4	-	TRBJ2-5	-	CASSWQPKEKETQYF	TGTGCCAGCAGCTGGCAACCCAAGGAGAAAGAGACCCAGTACTTC
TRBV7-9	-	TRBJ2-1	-	CASSPLPYNEQFF	TGTGCCAGCAGCCCCCTCCCCTACAATGAGCAGTTCTTC
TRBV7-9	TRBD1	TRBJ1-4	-	CASSSGTGGLLEKLFF	TGTGCCAGCAGCTCTGGGACAGGGGGCCTACTTGAAAAACTGTTTTTT
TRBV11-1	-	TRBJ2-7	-	CASSLGKGGISSYEQYF	TGTGCCAGCAGCTTAGGGAAAGGCGGTATCAGCTCCTACGAGCAGTACTTC
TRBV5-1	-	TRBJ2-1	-	CASSLSGAGTPYNEQFF	TGCGCCAGCAGCTTGAGTGGGGCGGGGACCCCCTACAATGAGCAGTTCTTC
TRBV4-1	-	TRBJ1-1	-	CASSQDLKGAEAFF	TGCGCCAGCAGCCAAGATCTCAAGGGAGCTGAAGCTTTCTTT
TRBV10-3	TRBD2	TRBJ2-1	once	CAISGLAGAPRNEQFF	TGTGCCATCAGTGGACTAGCGGGGGCCCCCAGGAATGAGCAGTTCTTC
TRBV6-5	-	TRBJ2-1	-	CASSWERGYNEQFF	TGTGCCAGCAGTTGGGAGCGCGGCTACAATGAGCAGTTCTTC
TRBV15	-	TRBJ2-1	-	CATSKERQVTYNEQFF	TGTGCCACCAGTAAAGAGCGACAGGTAACCTACAATGAGCAGTTCTTC
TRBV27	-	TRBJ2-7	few	CASSRTDLSYEQYF	TGTGCCAGCAGTCGGACAGATCTATCCTACGAGCAGTACTTC
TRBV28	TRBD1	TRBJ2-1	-	CASSLSRTGGSGHTSKFF	TGTGCCAGCAGTTTGTCTCGGACAGGGGGTTCCGGACATACTAGTAAGTTCTTC
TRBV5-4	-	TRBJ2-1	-	CASSLEQDRGEQFF	TGTGCCAGCAGCTTGGAGCAGGATCGGGGTGAGCAGTTCTTC
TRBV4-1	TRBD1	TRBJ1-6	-	CASSQIPTGLSYNSPLHF	TGCGCCAGCAGCCAAATACCGACAGGGCTCTCCTATAATTCACCCCTCCACTTT
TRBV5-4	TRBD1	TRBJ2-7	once	CASAYRGLMVYEQYF	TGTGCCAGCGCGTACAGGGGGCTCATGGTCTACGAGCAGTACTTC
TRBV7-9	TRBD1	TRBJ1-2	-	CASSFLGGTDYGYTF	TGTGCCAGCAGCTTTTTAGGCGGGACAGACTATGGCTACACCTTC
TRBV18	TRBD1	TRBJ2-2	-	CASSAGTGGLSGELFF	TGTGCCAGCTCAGCCGGGACAGGGGGCTTGAGCGGGGAGCTGTTTTTT
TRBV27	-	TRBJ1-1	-	CASSLSTENTEAFF	TGTGCCAGCAGTTTAAGTACAGAAAACACTGAAGCTTTCTTT
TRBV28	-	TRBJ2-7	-	CASSLARQNEQYF	TGTGCCAGCAGTTTAGCCAGGCAGAACGAGCAGTACTTC
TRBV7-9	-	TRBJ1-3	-	CASTPGGSSGNTIYF	TGTGCCAGCACCCCGGGGGGCAGCTCTGGAAACACCATATATTTT
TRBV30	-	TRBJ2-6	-	CAWTRTTGANVLTF	TGTGCCTGGACCCGTACTACCGGGGCCAACGTCCTGACTTTC
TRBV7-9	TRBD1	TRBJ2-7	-	CASSPGQPKYEQYF	TGTGCCAGCAGCCCGGGACAGCCAAAATACGAGCAGTACTTC
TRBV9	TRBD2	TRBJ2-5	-	CASSASGSQETQYF	TGTGCCAGCAGCGCTAGCGGGAGTCAAGAGACCCAGTACTTC
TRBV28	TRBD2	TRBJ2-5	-	CASTLQGGVEIKRTQYF	TGTGCCAGCACCCTCCAGGGAGGGGTAGAAATAAAGAGAACCCAGTACTTC
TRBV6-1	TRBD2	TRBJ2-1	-	CASSVEPGGPYNEQFF	TGTGCCAGCAGTGTGGAGCCGGGAGGCCCCTACAATGAGCAGTTCTTC
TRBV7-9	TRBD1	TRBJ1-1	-	CASSPTGGIWTEAFF	TGTGCCAGCAGCCCGACAGGGGGAATTTGGACTGAAGCTTTCTTT
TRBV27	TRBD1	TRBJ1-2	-	CASSAGQGNGYTF	TGTGCCAGCAGTGCGGGACAGGGAAATGGCTACACCTTC
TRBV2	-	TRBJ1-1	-	CASSWGLNTEAFF	TGTGCCAGCTCCTGGGGCTTGAACACTGAAGCTTTCTTT
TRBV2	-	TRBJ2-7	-	CASSLDPNYTYEQYF	TGTGCCAGCAGTTTAGACCCAAACTATACCTACGAGCAGTACTTC
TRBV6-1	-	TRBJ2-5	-	CASSDRGRQETQYF	TGTGCCAGCAGTGATAGGGGCCGTCAAGAGACCCAGTACTTC
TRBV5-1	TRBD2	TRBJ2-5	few	CASSLAAGDGTQYF	TGCGCCAGCAGCTTGGCAGCGGGAGATGGGACCCAGTACTTC
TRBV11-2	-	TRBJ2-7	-	CASSRQDYEQYF	TGTGCCAGCAGCCGACAGGACTACGAGCAGTACTTC
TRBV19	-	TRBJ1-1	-	CASQTIDSSLEAFF	TGTGCCAGTCAAACAATAGACAGTTCTCTGGAAGCTTTCTTT
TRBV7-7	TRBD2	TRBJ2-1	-	CASSLGASGSSEQFF	TGTGCTAGCAGCTTAGGGGCTAGCGGGTCGAGTGAGCAGTTCTTC
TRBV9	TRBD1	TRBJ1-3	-	CASSVSGGISGNTIYF	TGTGCCAGCAGCGTATCAGGGGGGATCTCTGGAAACACCATATATTTT
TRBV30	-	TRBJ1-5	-	CAWSQDSSNQPQHF	TGTGCCTGGAGTCAGGACAGTAGCAATCAGCCCCAGCATTTT
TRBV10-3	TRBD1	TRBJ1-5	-	CAISETWGTGGNQPQHF	TGTGCCATCAGTGAAACGTGGGGGACAGGGGGCAATCAGCCCCAGCATTTT
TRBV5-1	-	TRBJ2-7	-	CASSFPTESDTQLPYEQYF	TGCGCCAGCAGCTTTCCGACAGAAAGCGACACCCAGCTACCCTACGAGCAGTACTTC
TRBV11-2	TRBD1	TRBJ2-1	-	CASSLRDRSTNYNEQFF	TGTGCCAGCAGCTTGAGGGACAGGTCTACCAACTACAATGAGCAGTTCTTC